This T cell receptor beta chain was profiled in a study of cytomegalovirus exposure and HLA in healthy donors. Study results and caveats: The classifier reportedly diagnosed cytomegalovirus status with high sensitivity and specificity. Apparent HLA restriction characterized most CMV-associated TCR beta chains in a later analysis.

In the case of this clone: Its antigen is still unknown.

The PCR employed 60 Vbeta primers together with 13 Jbeta primers. TCRdb's table, derived via immunoSEQ multiplex PCR, lists solely in-frame clones and lacks some. The sample includes 150,000 to 200,000 clones, around 62% seen only once; the top ten take over 2.5%. The sample taken for sequencing was PBMCs. The receptor's source is a man aged 40-49 years in good health and CMV-seronegative.

CDR3 sequence reads: CASSLGQGGVSEQFF. DNA for the CDR3: TGCGCCAGCAGCTTGGGTCAGGGGGGCGTTTCTGAGCAGTTCTTC. This chain links TRBV5-1 with TRBJ2-1; maybe TRBD1 (7 bases). The germline V and J ends were trimmed by 0 bases and 9 bases, with 16 bases remaining between them. CDR3 length: 15 amino acids. Germline values: CDR1 SGHRS, CDR2 YFSETQ.